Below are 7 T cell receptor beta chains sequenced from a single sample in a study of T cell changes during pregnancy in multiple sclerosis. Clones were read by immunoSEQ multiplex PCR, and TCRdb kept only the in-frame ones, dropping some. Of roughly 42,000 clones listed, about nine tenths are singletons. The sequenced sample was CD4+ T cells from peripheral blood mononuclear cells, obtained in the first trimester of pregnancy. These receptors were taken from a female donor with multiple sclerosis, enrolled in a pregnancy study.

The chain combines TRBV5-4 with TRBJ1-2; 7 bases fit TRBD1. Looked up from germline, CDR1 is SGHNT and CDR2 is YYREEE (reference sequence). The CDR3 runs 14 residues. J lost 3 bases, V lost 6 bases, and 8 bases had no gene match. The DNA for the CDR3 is TGTGCCAGCAATTTTGGACAGGTTGACTATGGCTACACCTTC. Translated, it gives CASNFGQVDYGYTF.

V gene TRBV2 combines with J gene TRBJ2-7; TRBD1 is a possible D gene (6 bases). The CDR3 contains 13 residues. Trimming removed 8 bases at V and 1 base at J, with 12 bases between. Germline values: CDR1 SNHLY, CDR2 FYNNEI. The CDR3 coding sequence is TGTGCCAGCTCCTGGGACACGTCCTACGAGCAGTACTTC. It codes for CASSWDTSYEQYF. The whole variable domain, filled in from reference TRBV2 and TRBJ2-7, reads EPEVTQTPSHQVTQMGQEVILRCVPISNHLYFYWYRQILGQKVEFLVSFYNNEISEKSEIFDDQFSVERPDGSNFTLKIRSTKLEDSAMYFCASSWDTSYEQYFGPGTRLTVT.

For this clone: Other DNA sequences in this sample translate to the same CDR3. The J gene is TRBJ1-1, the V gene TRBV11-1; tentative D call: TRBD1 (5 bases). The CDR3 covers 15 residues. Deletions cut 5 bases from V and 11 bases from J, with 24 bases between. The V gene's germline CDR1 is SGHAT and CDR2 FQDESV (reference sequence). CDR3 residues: CASSARGGPTGGAFF. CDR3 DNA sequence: TGTGCCAGCAGCGCGCGCGGGGGACCTACAGGAGGGGCTTTCTTT.

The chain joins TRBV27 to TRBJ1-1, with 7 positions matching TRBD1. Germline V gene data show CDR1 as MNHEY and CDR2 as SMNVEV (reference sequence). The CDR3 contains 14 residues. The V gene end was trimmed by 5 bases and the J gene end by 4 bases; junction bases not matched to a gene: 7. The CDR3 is CASSGLQGRTEAFF. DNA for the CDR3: TGTGCCAGCAGTGGGTTACAGGGGCGCACTGAAGCTTTCTTT.

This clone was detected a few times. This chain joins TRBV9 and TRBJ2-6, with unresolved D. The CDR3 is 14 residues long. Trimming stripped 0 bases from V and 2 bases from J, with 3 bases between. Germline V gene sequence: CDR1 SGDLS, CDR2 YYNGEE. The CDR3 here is CASSVAAGANVLTF. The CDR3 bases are TGTGCCAGCAGCGTAGCGGCTGGGGCCAACGTCCTGACTTTC. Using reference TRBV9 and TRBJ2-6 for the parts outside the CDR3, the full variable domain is DSGVTQTPKHLITATGQRVTLRCSPRSGDLSVYWYQQSLDQGLQFLIQYYNGEERAKGNILERFSAQQFPDLHSELNLSSLELGDSALYFCASSVAAGANVLTFGAGSRLTVL.

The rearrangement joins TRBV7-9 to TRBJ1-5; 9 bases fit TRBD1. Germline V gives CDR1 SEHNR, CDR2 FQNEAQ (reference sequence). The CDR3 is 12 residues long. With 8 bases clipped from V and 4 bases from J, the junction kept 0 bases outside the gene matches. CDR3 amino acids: CASGQGNQPQHF. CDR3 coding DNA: TGTGCCAGCGGACAGGGGAATCAGCCCCAGCATTTT.

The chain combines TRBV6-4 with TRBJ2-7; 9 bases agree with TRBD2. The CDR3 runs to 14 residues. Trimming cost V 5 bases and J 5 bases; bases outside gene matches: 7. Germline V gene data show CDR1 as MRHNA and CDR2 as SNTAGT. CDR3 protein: CASSIIAGADEQYF. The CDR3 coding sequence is TGTGCCAGCAGTATTATAGCGGGAGCGGACGAGCAGTACTTC.